One sample yielded the 29 T cell receptor beta chains listed below, sequenced in a study of blood T cell repertoires in COVID-19. The table came from immunoSEQ multiplex PCR; TCRdb's copy has only in-frame clones and leaves some out. This sample has a few hundred thousand clones, with around 85% found just once. The sample consisted of peripheral blood. Receptor source: a human donor in a cohort sampled during active COVID-19.

The chain has TRBV5-1 and TRBJ2-7, with D possibly TRBD1 on 5 matching bases. Germline CDR1 SGHRS, CDR2 YFSETQ. V shed 5 bases and J shed 0 bases, with 15 bases lying between them. The CDR3 contains 15 residues. The CDR3 DNA is TGCGCCAGCAGTATTTCACAGGAGAGCTCCTACGAGCAGTACTTC. Translation: CASSISQESSYEQYF.

The V gene is TRBV12-2, the J gene TRBJ2-1; no check of the table's D call, TRBD2, against the DNA was made. TRBV12-2 is designated a pseudogene. The CDR3 contains 15 residues. CDR3: CASRAPRGGKNEQFF. The CDR3 DNA follows: TGTGCAAGTCGCGCGCCACGGGGGGGCAAAAATGAGCAGTTCTTC.

The chain is built from TRBV19 and TRBJ1-3; no reliable D call. V was clipped by 1 base and J by 0 bases, with 7 bases between them. CDR3 size: 15 residues. CDR1 LNHDA and CDR2 SQIVND come from the germline V gene (reference sequence). For the CDR3, the DNA is TGTGCCAGTAGTATAGCCAGTCTCTCTGGAAACACCATATATTTT. Translation: CASSIASLSGNTIYF.

In its sample, this clone was seen many times. The chain recombines TRBV19 with TRBJ1-1; 9 bases fit TRBD1. Germline CDR1 LNHDA, CDR2 SQIVND (reference sequence). The trim removed 6 bases at V and 1 base at J, leaving 3 bases unmatched. The CDR3 contains 14 residues. The CDR3 sequence: CASRHRGPNTEAFF. In nucleotides, the CDR3 is TGTGCCAGTAGACACAGGGGGCCGAACACTGAAGCTTTCTTT. Full variable domain (rest looked up from reference TRBV19 and TRBJ1-1): DGGITQSPKYLFRKEGQNVTLSCEQNLNHDAMYWYRQDPGQGLRLIYYSQIVNDFQKGDIAEGYSVSREKKESFPLTVTSAQKNPTAFYLCASRHRGPNTEAFFGQGTRLTVV.

V is TRBV3-1 (or the pseudogene TRBV3-2) and J is TRBJ1-4; D remains ambiguous. Germline V gene lookup returns CDR1 LGHDT and CDR2 YNNKEL (reference sequence). The CDR3 is made up of 14 amino acids. V dropped 4 bases and J dropped 4 bases, with 10 bases sitting between them. This CDR3 reads CASSLKEFNEKLFF. For the CDR3, the DNA is TGTGCCAGCAGCCTCAAAGAGTTTAATGAAAAACTGTTTTTT.

The chain couples TRBV27 to TRBJ1-2; TRBD1 agrees at 7 bases. The germline V gene encodes CDR1 MNHEY and CDR2 SMNVEV (reference sequence). The CDR3 has 15 amino acids. Trimming removed 6 bases from V and 0 bases from J; junction bases left unmatched: 7. CDR3 region: CASSPGQPANYGYTF. CDR3 in DNA: TGTGCCAGCAGCCCGGGACAGCCCGCTAACTATGGCTACACCTTC.

The chain uses TRBV25-1 and TRBJ1-1, with 9 bases matching TRBD1. The trim removed 6 bases at V and 5 bases at J, leaving 4 bases unmatched. Looked up from germline, CDR1 is MGHDK and CDR2 is SYGVNS. CDR3 length equals 13 residues. CDR3 sequence (DNA): TGTGCCAGCAGCTGGACAGGGGTAACTGAAGCTTTCTTT. Protein sequence: CASSWTGVTEAFF. The variable domain in full, with the rest retrieved from reference TRBV25-1 and TRBJ1-1, is EADIYQTPRYLVIGTGKKITLECSQTMGHDKMYWYQQDPGMELHLIHYSYGVNSTEKGDLSSESTVSRIRTEHFPLTLESARPSHTSQYLCASSWTGVTEAFFGQGTRLTVV.

The table lists this clone with a count of one. The V gene is TRBV27, the J gene TRBJ1-1; 9 bases map to TRBD1. This CDR3 region has 17 residues. The V and J ends lost 4 bases and 5 bases, in that order; junction bases with no gene match: 14. Germline-derived CDR1 and CDR2 are MNHEY and SMNVEV (reference sequence). CDR3 residues: CASSSNYRGQGWTEAFF. CDR3 DNA: TGTGCCAGCAGTTCAAATTACAGGGGGCAAGGTTGGACTGAAGCTTTCTTT.

The genes are TRBV7-3 and TRBJ1-5; 10 bases map to TRBD1. The CDR3 sequence is 20 residues long. Germline-derived CDR1 and CDR2 are SGHTA and FQGTGA. V trimming: 2 bases; J trimming: 2 bases; junction bases outside the gene matches: 15. In nucleotides, the CDR3 is TGTGCCAGCAGCTTACAACCGGGACAGGGGTCTACATCGGGCAATCAGCCCCAGCATTTT. The encoded protein is CASSLQPGQGSTSGNQPQHF.

V is TRBV6-1 and J is TRBJ1-1; possibly TRBD1 for D (5 bases). The CDR3 contains 12 residues. V lost 3 bases to trimming and J lost 7 bases, with 9 bases between them. CDR1 MNHNS and CDR2 SASEGT come from the germline V gene. The CDR3 DNA follows: TGTGCCAGCAGTGACCAGGGTGATGAAGCTTTCTTT. As protein: CASSDQGDEAFF.

V and J are TRBV5-6 and TRBJ1-2, with a possible D match to TRBD1 (6 bases). The CDR3 spans 12 residues. V lost 2 bases to trimming and J lost 7 bases, with 9 bases between them. CDR1 and CDR2 (germline): SGHDT, YYEEEE. CDR3 DNA sequence: TGTGCCAGCAGCTTATACAGGGCTGGCTACACCTTC. Protein sequence: CASSLYRAGYTF. Based on the CDR3 plus reference TRBV5-6 and TRBJ1-2, the full variable domain is DAGVTQSPTHLIKTRGQQVTLRCSPKSGHDTVSWYQQALGQGPQFIFQYYEEEERQRGNFPDRFSGHQFPNYSSELNVNALLLGDSALYLCASSLYRAGYTFGSGTRLTVV.

This clone was detected once. The rearrangement links TRBV12-5 to TRBJ1-2; D gene uncertain. From germline, CDR1 is LGHNT and CDR2 FRNRAP. There are 13 residues in the CDR3. Trimming stripped 6 bases from V and 6 bases from J, with 14 bases between. The CDR3: CASGSYKSHGYTF. The CDR3 nucleotides read TGTGCTAGTGGCTCGTACAAATCCCATGGCTACACCTTC.

V gene TRBV10-2 combines with J gene TRBJ1-2; 7 positions match TRBD1. The CDR3 sequence is 12 residues long. V lost 4 bases, J lost 4 bases, and 0 bases stayed unmatched. Germline V CDR1 and CDR2: WSHSY, SAAADI. CDR3 nucleotides: TGCGCCAGCAGTGGGACAGGCTATGGCTACACCTTC. This translates into CASSGTGYGYTF.

The chain links TRBV20-1 to TRBJ2-2; D gene unclear. Germline V lookup: CDR1 DFQATT, CDR2 SNEGSKA (reference sequence). This CDR3 is 15 amino acids long. With 3 bases removed from V and 0 bases from J, the gap between germline ends came to 11 bases. The CDR3 DNA is TGCAGTGCTAGTTATAGCAGTTCGAACACCGGGGAGCTGTTTTTT. It is translated as CSASYSSSNTGELFF.

About this clone: The same CDR3 arises from other DNA sequences in this sample as well. The V call is TRBV19, the J call TRBJ1-1; D perhaps matches TRBD1 (5 bases). This CDR3 comprises 14 residues. Germline values: CDR1 LNHDA, CDR2 SQIVND (reference sequence). Trimming took 2 bases from V and 1 from J, leaving 8 bases between them. This CDR3 reads CASSIRGGNTEAFF. The DNA of the CDR3 is TGTGCCAGTAGTATACGGGGGGGGAACACTGAAGCTTTCTTT.

This rearrangement joins TRBV15 to TRBJ2-2; 9 bases line up with TRBD1. CDR3 length: 17 residues. The V gene's germline CDR1 is LNHNV and CDR2 YYDKDF (reference sequence). V lost 1 base, J lost 5 bases, and 8 bases stayed unmatched. The CDR3 nucleotides are TGTGCCACCAGCAGAGTTTCGGGGGACAGGGTGACCGGGGAGCTGTTTTTT. Its translation is CATSRVSGDRVTGELFF.

V gene TRBV5-1 combines with J gene TRBJ2-3, with 7 bases lining up with TRBD2. Per germline, CDR1 SGHRS and CDR2 YFSETQ. After removal of 5 bases from V and 3 bases from J, the junction contained 6 bases not matched to a gene. CDR3 length: 14 residues. CDR3: CASSPGGRTDTQYF. CDR3 DNA sequence: TGCGCCAGCAGTCCGGGGGGTCGTACAGATACGCAGTATTTT.

The chain employs TRBV12-5 and TRBJ2-2; D gene ambiguous. There are 14 residues in the CDR3. V gave up 0 bases and J gave up 6 bases, with 8 bases separating them. The germline CDR1 and CDR2 sequences are LGHNT and FRNRAP. The CDR3 is CASGLVLLSGELFF. CDR3 sequence (DNA): TGTGCTAGTGGTTTGGTACTTTTGTCCGGGGAGCTGTTTTTT.

V is TRBV7-2 and J is TRBJ1-1; D not resolved. Germline V gene sequence: CDR1 SGHTA, CDR2 FQGNSA. The CDR3 totals 15 residues. The V end was cut by 5 bases, the J end by 5 bases, with 18 bases between. The CDR3 region is CASSPISGRSTEAFF. Here the CDR3 DNA reads TGTGCCAGCAGCCCCATAAGTGGCCGAAGTACTGAAGCTTTCTTT.

This clone was detected only once. This rearrangement joins TRBV7-9 to TRBJ2-7; 9 nucleotides match TRBD2. The CDR3 contains 16 residues. The J segment lost 1 base and the V segment lost 0 bases, leaving 4 bases of the junction unmatched. Germline V CDR1 and CDR2: SEHNR, FQNEAQ (reference sequence). CDR3 bases: TGTGCCAGCAGCTTAGCCCGTAGCGGGGGTTCCTACGAGCAGTACTTC. Its translation is CASSLARSGGSYEQYF.

The chain has TRBV3-1 (or the pseudogene TRBV3-2) and TRBJ2-3, with TRBD1 identical over 11 bases. V was clipped by 4 bases and J by 0 bases; unmatched bases: 15. This CDR3 comprises 20 residues. CDR1 is LGHDT, CDR2 YNNKEL, per germline (reference sequence). The CDR3 reads CASSPWGQGVRMASTDTQYF. In DNA form, the CDR3 reads TGTGCCAGCAGCCCATGGGGACAGGGGGTACGGATGGCTAGCACAGATACGCAGTATTTT.

The rearrangement links TRBV6-5 to TRBJ2-7; D possibly corresponds to TRBD1 (6 bases). The length of the CDR3 is 15 residues. V was clipped by 6 bases and J by 0 bases, with 15 bases between them. CDR1 and CDR2 (germline): MNHEY, SVGAGI. The CDR3 nucleotides read TGTGCCAGCAGCCCCGATTTGGGGGCCTCCTACGAGCAGTACTTC. Protein sequence: CASSPDLGASYEQYF.

This chain connects TRBV3-1 (or the pseudogene TRBV3-2) to TRBJ1-1, with a weak D call TRBD1 (6 bases). Trimming removed 6 bases from V and 4 bases from J, with 15 bases in between. The CDR3 loop spans 14 amino acids. Germline V CDR1 and CDR2: LGHDT, YNNKEL (reference sequence). The CDR3 reads CASSHRADGTEAFF. CDR3 nucleotide sequence: TGTGCCAGCAGTCACAGGGCTGACGGCACTGAAGCTTTCTTT.

The gene calls are TRBV6-6 and TRBJ2-7; 8 bases are shared with TRBD2. This CDR3 is 14 amino acids long. From germline, CDR1 is MNHNY and CDR2 SVGAGI (reference sequence). The J segment lost 4 bases and the V segment lost 6 bases, leaving 8 bases of the junction unmatched. The CDR3 DNA sequence: TGTGCCAGCAGCACTAGCGGATCCTTATACGAGCAGTACTTC. Protein sequence: CASSTSGSLYEQYF.

CDR3 region: CASSQRQGNTEAFF. CDR3 DNA sequence: TGCGCCAGCAGCCAACGACAGGGGAACACTGAAGCTTTCTTT. V usage is TRBV4-1 and J usage is TRBJ1-1; 7 bases agree with TRBD1. V shed 2 bases and J 1 base; nucleotides not matched to a gene: 1. The CDR3 is made up of 14 amino acids. Germline CDR1 MGHRA, CDR2 YSYEKL.

This chain joins TRBV2 and TRBJ1-4; D unresolved. This CDR3 spans 13 amino acids. The germline V gene has CDR1 SNHLY and CDR2 FYNNEI. Trimming stripped 6 bases from V and 2 bases from J, with 7 bases between. CDR3: CASSRETNEKLFF. The CDR3 region has the DNA TGTGCCAGCAGCCGGGAGACTAATGAAAAACTGTTTTTT.

The chain is built from TRBV3-1 (or the pseudogene TRBV3-2) and TRBJ1-4, with D perhaps matching TRBD1 (5 bases). This CDR3 contains 15 residues. Germline CDR1 and CDR2: LGHDT and YNNKEL (reference sequence). V lost 5 bases and J lost 0, with 10 bases in between. The CDR3 DNA reads as TGTGCCAGCAGCTATACAGGTGCAACTAATGAAAAACTGTTTTTT. It encodes CASSYTGATNEKLFF.

V and J are TRBV19 and TRBJ2-2; D is possibly TRBD1 (6 bases). Trimming left V 3 bases short and J 5 bases short, with 13 bases between. This CDR3 region has 15 residues. CDR1 is LNHDA and CDR2 is SQIVND in the germline V gene (reference sequence). For the CDR3, the DNA is TGTGCCAGTAGTATGAACACAGGGCGTACCGGGGAGCTGTTTTTT. It yields the protein CASSMNTGRTGELFF.

The V and J genes are TRBV4-1 and TRBJ2-7, with 11 bases that match TRBD2. This CDR3 region has 16 residues. Germline V CDR1 and CDR2: MGHRA, YSYEKL. V lost 4 bases to trimming and J lost 2 bases; unmatched junction nucleotides: 7. Here the CDR3 reads CASSPTSGGQPYEQYF. The DNA of the CDR3 is TGCGCCAGCAGCCCTACTAGCGGGGGCCAACCCTACGAGCAGTACTTC.